The next 27 T cell receptor beta chains were all read from a single sample in a study of spatial heterogeneity in lung cancer (dated by TCRdb to about 2019). The time point label for this specimen denotes: blood at routine non-recurrence follow-up after resection. Library method: 5' RACE. The instrument given in TCRdb is NextSeq 500. TCRdb reprocessing: public reads trimmed at Q25 with fastp, clones called with MiXCR, in-frame beta chains kept. Entries that share a CDR3 protein sequence are merged under the most common genes and DNA. The sample records 17,000 or so distinct CDR3 sequences, about 10% of which are singletons. 20% to 25% of the sample goes to the ten largest clones. Sequencing used PBMCs, obtained at follow-up. The receptors shown here come from a male donor with early-stage non-small cell lung cancer.

The table lists this clonotype with many counts. This chain connects TRBV28 to TRBJ2-1; unclear D gene. The V end was cut by 5 bases, the J end by 0 bases, with 14 bases between. Looked up from germline, CDR1 is MDHEN and CDR2 is SYDVKM. The length of the CDR3 is 16 residues. The CDR3 here is CASSAASWSSYNEQFF. CDR3 sequence (DNA): TGTGCCAGCAGTGCCGCATCCTGGAGCTCCTACAATGAGCAGTTCTTC.

This clonotype was seen many times. The chain joins TRBV6-1 to TRBJ1-1; D call uncertain. Germline lookup yields CDR1 MNHNS and CDR2 SASEGT. With 7 bases removed from V and 10 bases from J, the gap between germline ends came to 13 bases. This CDR3 spans 11 amino acids. This chain's CDR3 is CASIRTGLAFF. In DNA form, the CDR3 reads TGTGCCAGCATCCGAACGGGCTTAGCTTTCTTT.

This clonotype came up many times. This chain's CDR3 is CASSPRAAEGYTF. CDR3 in DNA: TGTGCCAGCTCACCACGGGCAGCGGAGGGCTACACCTTC. V usage is TRBV18 and J usage is TRBJ1-2; no definite D call. The V gene's germline CDR1 is KGHSH and CDR2 LQKENI. The CDR3 consists of 13 residues. V dropped 1 base and J dropped 8 bases, with 11 bases sitting between them.

The table lists this clonotype with many counts. The chain employs TRBV6-5 and TRBJ2-3; 7 bases align to TRBD2. Germline V gene lookup returns CDR1 MNHEY and CDR2 SVGAGI. The CDR3 has 14 amino acids. Unmatched junction bases numbered 4, after V lost 6 bases and J lost 1 base. The DNA for the CDR3 is TGTGCCAGCAGCAGCGGGGTGGGCACAGATACGCAGTATTTT. Amino acids: CASSSGVGTDTQYF.

The sample holds many counts of this clonotype. V and J are TRBV15 and TRBJ2-3, with D maybe TRBD2 (6 bases). V shed 5 bases and J shed 1 base, with 13 bases lying between them. The CDR3 spans 15 residues. From germline, CDR1 is LNHNV and CDR2 YYDKDF (reference sequence). The CDR3 sequence: CATSPRGGGTDTQYF. As DNA, the CDR3 is TGTGCCACCAGCCCCCGGGGCGGGGGCACAGATACGCAGTATTTT.

V usage is TRBV20-1 and J usage is TRBJ2-1, with D maybe TRBD1 (6 bases). This CDR3 has 15 amino acids. The germline gives CDR1 DFQATT, CDR2 SNEGSKA (reference sequence). V was pared by 6 bases and J by 2 bases, with 17 bases between. CDR3: CSAGDRQVPYNEQFF. For the CDR3, the DNA is TGCAGTGCAGGGGACCGACAGGTACCCTACAATGAGCAGTTCTTC.

The chain couples TRBV12-3 or TRBV12-4 to TRBJ2-2; 9 nucleotides line up with TRBD2. The CDR3 has 16 amino acids. Unmatched junction bases numbered 8, after V lost 2 bases and J lost 7 bases. The CDR3 nucleotides are TGTGCCAGCAGTTTATGGGCGGGAGGGCCCAGCGGGGAGCTGTTTTTT. Its protein is CASSLWAGGPSGELFF.

The chain combines TRBV28 with TRBJ2-7; 9 positions agree with TRBD1. The germline V gene has CDR1 MDHEN and CDR2 SYDVKM. With V trimmed by 2 bases and J by 3 bases, 5 bases remained unmatched. The CDR3 loop spans 15 amino acids. The CDR3 sequence: CASSLRDRDLYEQYF. CDR3 nucleotides: TGTGCCAGCAGTTTACGGGACAGGGACCTCTACGAGCAGTACTTC.

This chain uses TRBV5-4 with TRBJ2-1, with D unresolved. This CDR3 spans 15 amino acids. Per the germline V gene, CDR1 is SGHNT and CDR2 is YYREEE (reference sequence). V gave up 1 base and J gave up 2 bases, with 10 bases separating them. Written as DNA, the CDR3 is TGTGCCAGCAGCTTGTGGATTGGGACCTACAATGAGCAGTTCTTC. Translated: CASSLWIGTYNEQFF.

This clonotype was counted between two and nine times. V is TRBV6-2 or TRBV6-3 and J is TRBJ1-2; no clear D. Per germline, CDR1 MNHEY and CDR2 SVGEGT. There are 16 residues in the CDR3. V was clipped by 2 bases and J by 0 bases, with 13 bases between them. CDR3 nucleotide sequence: TGTGCCAGCAGTTACCCTGGACGGGAAGCTAACTATGGCTACACCTTC. Translating gives CASSYPGREANYGYTF.

CDR3 amino acids: CSADPGTSGGRAKNIQYF. The CDR3 nucleotides are TGCAGTGCGGACCCCGGGACTAGCGGGGGGAGGGCCAAAAACATTCAGTACTTC. The V gene is TRBV20-1, the J gene TRBJ2-4; TRBD2 aligns across 15 bases. The CDR3 extends over 18 amino acids. J gave up 1 base and V 6 bases, and 10 bases lay outside the gene matches. CDR1 DFQATT and CDR2 SNEGSKA come from the germline V gene (reference sequence).

This clonotype showed up many times. The CDR3 sequence: CASRVYDGIQYF. The CDR3 DNA reads TGCGCCAGCAGGGTGTATGACGGCATTCAGTACTTC. This chain uses TRBV5-1 with TRBJ2-4; D is ambiguous. The CDR3 length is 12 residues. Germline-derived CDR1 and CDR2 are SGHRS and YFSETQ. V lost 5 bases, J lost 9 bases, and 12 bases lay in between.

The genes are TRBV27 and TRBJ1-2; the D is unclear. Looked up from germline, CDR1 is MNHEY and CDR2 is SMNVEV (reference sequence). This CDR3 is built from 13 residues. The V end was cut by 3 bases, the J end by 3 bases, with 8 bases between. CDR3 sequence: CASSFKKDYGYTF. CDR3 coding DNA: TGTGCCAGCAGTTTTAAGAAGGACTATGGCTACACCTTC.

V is TRBV2 and J is TRBJ1-1; D is undetermined. Germline CDR1 reads SNHLY; CDR2 reads FYNNEI. This CDR3 has 12 residues. Trimming took 6 bases from V and 6 from J, leaving 11 bases between them. This CDR3 reads CASRREGPEAFF. The CDR3 nucleotides are TGTGCCAGCAGGCGGGAGGGCCCTGAAGCTTTCTTT.

By sample fraction, this clonotype is medium-sized (0.01 to 0.1%). The chain couples TRBV6-4 to TRBJ1-1; D unclear. Germline V gene lookup returns CDR1 MRHNA and CDR2 SNTAGT. The CDR3 covers 14 residues. Trimming removed 4 bases from V and 1 base from J, with 10 bases in between. The CDR3 sequence is CASSVASGNTEAFF. The CDR3 coding sequence is TGTGCCAGCAGTGTTGCGAGCGGGAACACTGAAGCTTTCTTT.

This chain connects TRBV15 to TRBJ2-4; unclear D gene. Germline CDR1 is LNHNV and CDR2 is YYDKDF (reference sequence). The CDR3 sequence is 16 residues long. The germline V and J ends were trimmed by 1 base and 0 bases, with 10 bases remaining between them. The DNA for the CDR3 is TGTGCCACCAGCAGAGTGACGGCAGTAGCCAAAAACATTCAGTACTTC. This translates into CATSRVTAVAKNIQYF. Looking up the rest from reference TRBV15 and TRBJ2-4 gives the full variable domain: DAMVIQNPRYQVTQFGKPVTLSCSQTLNHNVMYWYQQKSSQAPKLLFHYYDKDFNNEADTPDNFQSRRPNTSFCFLDIRSPGLGDTAMYLCATSRVTAVAKNIQYFGAGTRLSVL.

This clonotype has at least ten counts. The rearrangement joins TRBV2 to TRBJ1-2, with 7 bases that match TRBD1. Per germline, CDR1 SNHLY and CDR2 FYNNEI. Germline trimming cut 8 bases from V and 0 bases from J; bases unmatched to any gene: 3. The CDR3 length is 13 residues. Written as DNA, the CDR3 is TGTGCCAGCCGCAGGGGGACTAACTATGGCTACACCTTC. Translation: CASRRGTNYGYTF.

This clonotype was detected ten times or more. This chain joins TRBV20-1 and TRBJ2-1; no definite D call. This CDR3 has 15 residues. V dropped 2 bases and J dropped 6 bases, with 17 bases sitting between them. The germline V gene encodes CDR1 DFQATT and CDR2 SNEGSKA (reference sequence). DNA for the CDR3: TGCAGTGCTAGAATGGTCGGTCCCCGTTCCAATGAGCAGTTCTTC. Translating gives CSARMVGPRSNEQFF.

This clonotype was seen many times. The chain has TRBV10-3 and TRBJ2-7; maybe TRBD1 (6 bases). Germline values: CDR1 ENHRY, CDR2 SYGVKD. The CDR3 sequence is 14 residues long. Deletions cut 6 bases from V and 5 bases from J, with 17 bases between. The CDR3 DNA sequence: TGTGCCATCAGGCCCGGCTCAGGGGCCGACGAGCAGTACTTC. Translated, it gives CAIRPGSGADEQYF.

In this sample, this clonotype is medium-sized (0.01 to 0.1%). This sequence joins TRBV9 and TRBJ1-5, with 7 nucleotides matching TRBD1. V trimming: 3 bases; J trimming: 3 bases; junction bases outside the gene matches: 3. Looked up from germline, CDR1 is SGDLS and CDR2 is YYNGEE. The CDR3 runs 14 residues. CDR3 residues: CASSEQGTNQPQHF. The CDR3 bases are TGTGCCAGCAGCGAACAGGGGACCAATCAGCCCCAGCATTTT. Using reference TRBV9 and TRBJ1-5 for the parts outside the CDR3, the full variable domain is DSGVTQTPKHLITATGQRVTLRCSPRSGDLSVYWYQQSLDQGLQFLIQYYNGEERAKGNILERFSAQQFPDLHSELNLSSLELGDSALYFCASSEQGTNQPQHFGDGTRLSIL.

This clonotype was observed once. This may be a read error, as it is one base from a much larger clone. Here the CDR3 reads CASSFSGIDKTQYF. CDR3 in DNA: TGTGCCAGCAGTTTCAGCGGGATTGACAAGACCCAGTACTTC. The J gene is TRBJ2-5, the V gene TRBV12-3 or TRBV12-4; TRBD2 matches 7 bases. CDR3 length equals 14 residues. Trimming cost V 3 bases and J 6 bases; bases outside gene matches: 7.

The rearrangement uses TRBV5-1 and TRBJ2-7, with 13 positions matching TRBD2. The V gene end was trimmed by 0 bases and the J gene end by 7 bases; junction bases not matched to a gene: 4. The CDR3 spans 15 residues. CDR1 and CDR2 from the germline V gene are SGHRS and YFSETQ. The CDR3 is CASSLELAGGLEQYF. CDR3 DNA: TGCGCCAGCAGCTTGGAACTAGCGGGGGGGCTTGAGCAGTACTTC.

This clonotype came up many times. The chain uses TRBV12-3 or TRBV12-4 and TRBJ1-1, with unresolved D. V shed 3 bases and J shed 6 bases, with 14 bases lying between them. The CDR3 consists of 14 residues. The CDR3 here is CASSFVVGSPEAFF. The CDR3 nucleotides are TGTGCCAGCAGTTTTGTGGTAGGGAGCCCTGAAGCTTTCTTT.

V usage is TRBV5-5 and J usage is TRBJ1-4; TRBD1 is a possible D gene (5 bases). This CDR3 is 14 amino acids long. Per germline, CDR1 SGHKS and CDR2 YYEKEE (reference sequence). Trimming left V 0 bases short and J 4 bases short, with 7 bases between. The CDR3 bases are TGTGCCAGCAGCTTGGAGGGACGTAATGAAAAACTGTTTTTT. Residues: CASSLEGRNEKLFF.

This clonotype was detected many times. This sequence joins TRBV29-1 and TRBJ1-4, with TRBD1 identical over 8 bases. The CDR3 spans 13 residues. Trimming removed 7 bases from V and 8 bases from J; junction bases left unmatched: 9. Germline loops: CDR1 SQVTM, CDR2 ANQGSEA. DNA of the CDR3: TGCAGCGCTTCGGACAGGGTAAACGAAAAACTGTTTTTT. Translation gives CSASDRVNEKLFF.

In its sample, this clonotype was seen a few times. V and J are TRBV29-1 and TRBJ2-5; perhaps TRBD1 as D (6 bases). The CDR3 covers 14 residues. Germline V gene sequence: CDR1 SQVTM, CDR2 ANQGSEA. With 8 bases removed from V and 1 base from J, the gap between germline ends came to 17 bases. CDR3 loop: CSSPQGSGQETQYF. The CDR3 DNA is TGCAGCTCCCCCCAGGGGTCAGGCCAAGAGACCCAGTACTTC.

This clonotype was counted many times. The chain couples TRBV7-8 to TRBJ2-5; TRBD2 aligns across 10 bases. This CDR3 region has 15 residues. V lost 8 bases, J lost 7 bases, and 13 bases stayed unmatched. Germline V gives CDR1 SGHVS, CDR2 FQNEAQ. The CDR3 spells CASLLSGGLSGTQYF. CDR3 nucleotides: TGTGCCAGCTTGCTTAGCGGGGGGCTATCGGGGACCCAGTACTTC.